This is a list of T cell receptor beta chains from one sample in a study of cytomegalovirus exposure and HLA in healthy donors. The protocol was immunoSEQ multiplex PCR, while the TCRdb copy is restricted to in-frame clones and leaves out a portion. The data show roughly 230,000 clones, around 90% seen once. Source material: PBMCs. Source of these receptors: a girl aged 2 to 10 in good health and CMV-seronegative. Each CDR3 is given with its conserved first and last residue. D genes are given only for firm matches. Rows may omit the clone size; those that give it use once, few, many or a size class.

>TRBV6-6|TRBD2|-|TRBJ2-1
CASSRGLARNNEQFF
TGTGCCAGCTCACGCGGACTAGCGCGTAACAATGAGCAGTTCTTC
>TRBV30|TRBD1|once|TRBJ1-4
CASIPGGTGVFNEKLFF
TGTGCCTCTATTCCAGGGGGCACTGGCGTATTTAATGAAAAACTGTTTTTT
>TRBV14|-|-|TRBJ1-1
CASSQWGNRVFF
TGTGCCAGCAGCCAATGGGGAAACAGGGTCTTCTTT
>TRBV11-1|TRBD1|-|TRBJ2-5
CASSRGQGGRETQYF
TGTGCCAGCAGCAGGGGACAGGGCGGACGAGAGACCCAGTACTTC
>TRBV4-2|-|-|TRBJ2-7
CASSQGRSGSYEQYF
TGTGCCAGCAGCCAAGGGCGCTCAGGGTCCTACGAGCAGTACTTC
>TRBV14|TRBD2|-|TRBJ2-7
CATRTSGSYEQYF
TGTGCCACCCGGACTAGCGGATCCTACGAGCAGTACTTC
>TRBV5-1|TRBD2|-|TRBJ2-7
CASSRSSGPSYEQYF
TGCGCCAGCAGCCGGTCTAGCGGGCCCTCCTACGAGCAGTACTTC
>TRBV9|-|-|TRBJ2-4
CASSVRGGSRDIQYF
TGTGCCAGCAGCGTGCGAGGTGGTAGCAGGGACATTCAGTACTTC
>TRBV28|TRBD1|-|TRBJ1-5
CASLHTGEGNQPQHF
TGTGCCAGCCTCCACACAGGGGAAGGGAATCAGCCCCAGCATTTT
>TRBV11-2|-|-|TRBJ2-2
CASDEGGELFF
TGTGCCAGCGATGAGGGCGGGGAGCTGTTTTTT
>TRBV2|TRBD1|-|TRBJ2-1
CASRGDRGVLNEQFF
TGTGCCAGCAGGGGAGACAGGGGAGTCCTCAATGAGCAGTTCTTC
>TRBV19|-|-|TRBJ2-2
CASSITGPSGGELFF
TGTGCCAGTAGTATAACCGGGCCGAGCGGCGGGGAGCTGTTTTTT
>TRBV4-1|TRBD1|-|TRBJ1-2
CASSDRDNYGYTF
TGCGCCAGCAGCGACAGGGACAACTATGGCTACACCTTC
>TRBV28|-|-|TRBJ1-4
CASSLRGGSANEKLFF
TGTGCCAGCAGTTTAAGAGGAGGGAGCGCTAATGAAAAACTGTTTTTT
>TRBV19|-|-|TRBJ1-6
CASSGRGPLHF
TGTGCCAGTAGTGGTAGGGGACCCCTCCACTTT